The clone carrying this T cell receptor (beta chain) was seen more than once but under ten times. Antigen specificity is unknown. This specimen comes from a study of T-cell memory formation after mild COVID-19. The wider study: The two donors had largely donor-specific TCR clusters. The study, taken as a whole, reports: From day 15 to 85, contracting clones were balanced between CD4 and CD8, whereas later expanders leaned toward CD4+. SARS-CoV-2 specificity was not confirmed for second-wave clones peaking on day 37. Those CD4+ clones that contracted were mainly in CM and EM (CD8+ ones in EMRA).

Each CDR3 protein gets one entry after TCRdb re-called the 5' RACE reads with MiXCR. The sample carries around 180,000 distinct CDR3 sequences, 16% recorded once. The material sequenced was PBMCs or a T cell subset sorted from them (not recorded which). The source of this sequence is an adult woman who had mild COVID-19 (a few samples of this study predate the infection). Cell type and time point are not known.

CDR3 in DNA: TGTGCCAGCAGTTACGTACGGGGGGCCACGGATACGCAGTATTTT. Encoded protein: CASSYVRGATDTQYF. This chain uses TRBV6-5 with TRBJ2-3; tentatively, D is TRBD2 (7 bases). Trimming shortened V by 2 bases and J by 6 bases, and 15 bases separated the two germline ends. The CDR3 length is 15 residues. Germline CDR1 is MNHEY and CDR2 is SVGAGI.